A single sample is the source of the 29 T cell receptor beta chains below, sequenced in a study of lymphopenia after photon versus proton radiotherapy. Data came from immunoSEQ multiplex PCR; TCRdb stores just in-frame clones and leaves some out. Of approximately 29,000 clones detected, 84% appear once; the ten largest clones hold about 15%. Specimen: peripheral blood, collected from a patient treated with proton-based radiotherapy. These receptors all stem from a woman in her seventies with pancreatic cancer.

This clone was observed once. V is TRBV30 and J is TRBJ1-2, with 8 bases identical to TRBD1. CDR1 is GTSNPN and CDR2 is SVGIG in the germline V gene (reference sequence). J gave up 6 bases and V 3 bases, and 9 bases lay outside the gene matches. This CDR3 spans 14 amino acids. The CDR3 reads CAWSNRGLTNGYTF. Here the CDR3 DNA reads TGTGCCTGGAGCAACAGGGGGTTGACCAATGGCTACACCTTC.

The rearrangement joins TRBV29-1 to TRBJ2-1; possible D gene TRBD2, 6 bases. Looked up from germline, CDR1 is SQVTM and CDR2 is ANQGSEA. V was cut by 5 bases and J by 9 bases, with 20 bases left in between. The CDR3 sequence is 14 residues long. The CDR3: CSVNPGRTRGEQFF. Written as DNA, the CDR3 is TGCAGCGTTAACCCGGGGAGGACTCGAGGTGAGCAGTTCTTC.

V is TRBV28 and J is TRBJ2-7, with 7 bases that match TRBD2. J lost 3 bases, V lost 5 bases, and 10 bases had no gene match. This CDR3 region has 15 residues. Germline V lookup: CDR1 MDHEN, CDR2 SYDVKM. The CDR3, as DNA: TGTGCCAGCAGTCCAATGGGGGGGTCACTCTACGAGCAGTACTTC. As protein: CASSPMGGSLYEQYF.

This chain joins TRBV7-9 and TRBJ1-1, with D hard to call. Germline CDR1 reads SEHNR; CDR2 reads FQNEAQ (reference sequence). V gave up 5 bases and J gave up 0 bases, with 10 bases separating them. This CDR3 region has 14 residues. The CDR3 nucleotides are TGTGCCAGCAGCAGGGAGCCTATGAACACTGAAGCTTTCTTT. Translation: CASSREPMNTEAFF.

The chain carries TRBV7-2 and TRBJ2-4, with 7 bases fitting TRBD2. The V and J ends lost 3 bases and 1 base, in that order; junction bases with no gene match: 0. The CDR3 is 14 amino acids. The germline CDR1 and CDR2 sequences are SGHTA and FQGNSA. The DNA of the CDR3 is TGTGCCAGCAGCTTGGGAGGGGCCAAAAACATTCAGTACTTC. As protein: CASSLGGAKNIQYF.

The gene calls are TRBV29-1 and TRBJ2-7; TRBD2 matches 10 bases. Germline CDR1 SQVTM, CDR2 ANQGSEA. The CDR3 has 14 residues. V gave up 7 bases and J gave up 3 bases; unmatched junction bases: 9. CDR3 residues: CSAGAGGTSYEQYF. Here the CDR3 DNA reads TGCAGCGCGGGAGCGGGAGGGACCAGCTACGAGCAGTACTTC.

In DNA, the CDR3 is TGTGCCAGCAGTTTACGATCAGCCAACTCCTACGAGCAGTACTTC. Translating gives CASSLRSANSYEQYF. The chain has TRBV28 and TRBJ2-7; no clear D. Trimming took 2 bases from V and 0 from J, leaving 11 bases between them. CDR1 and CDR2 from the germline V gene are MDHEN and SYDVKM. The CDR3 length is 15 residues.

The chain has TRBV15 and TRBJ2-3; 13 bases agree with TRBD2. Per germline, CDR1 LNHNV and CDR2 YYDKDF (reference sequence). CDR3 length: 20 amino acids. The junction had 16 bases not matched to a gene; V was cut back by 5 bases and J by 2 bases. CDR3 nucleotide sequence: TGTGCCACCAGCGGACTAGCGGGGGCCAGGAGGGGCGATCTCACAGATACGCAGTATTTT. This encodes CATSGLAGARRGDLTDTQYF.

The rearrangement joins TRBV30 to TRBJ1-6; possibly TRBD1 for D (5 bases). The ends were cut back, 4 bases at V and 0 bases at J, with 7 bases in the middle. The CDR3 spans 14 residues. Germline CDR1 is GTSNPN and CDR2 is SVGIG (reference sequence). The CDR3 protein is CAWTGSSYNSPLHF. The CDR3, as DNA: TGTGCCTGGACAGGGAGCTCCTATAATTCACCCCTCCACTTT.

This rearrangement joins TRBV27 to TRBJ1-1, with a tentative D call TRBD1 (5 bases). Per the germline V gene, CDR1 is MNHEY and CDR2 is SMNVEV (reference sequence). The ends were cut back, 5 bases at V and 8 bases at J, with 15 bases in the middle. This CDR3 is built from 13 residues. CDR3 loop: CASSILPDSEAFF. CDR3 nucleotides: TGTGCCAGCAGTATACTCCCAGACAGCGAAGCTTTCTTT.

The chain combines TRBV4-3 with TRBJ2-7, with 7 nucleotides matching TRBD1. This CDR3 is built from 15 residues. The V gene end was trimmed by 0 bases and the J gene end by 3 bases; junction bases not matched to a gene: 5. Germline V gene sequence: CDR1 LGHNA, CDR2 YSLEER. The DNA for the CDR3 is TGCGCCAGCAGCCAAGATTCAGGGGGAGACTACGAGCAGTACTTC. Amino acid sequence: CASSQDSGGDYEQYF.

This chain links TRBV9 with TRBJ2-7; 7 nucleotides agree with TRBD2. Germline CDR1 and CDR2: SGDLS and YYNGEE. V was pared by 0 bases and J by 4 bases, with 4 bases of the junction left unmatched. This CDR3 has 14 amino acids. The CDR3 is CASSVAGTMYEQYF. CDR3 coding DNA: TGTGCCAGCAGCGTAGCCGGGACTATGTACGAGCAGTACTTC.

The rearrangement uses TRBV18 and TRBJ2-7; either TRBD1 or TRBD2 may supply D (5 bases each). Germline lookup yields CDR1 KGHSH and CDR2 LQKENI. V dropped 4 bases and J dropped 2 bases, with 15 bases sitting between them. The CDR3 loop spans 15 amino acids. The CDR3 spells CASSLAGTNAYEQYF. The CDR3 DNA follows: TGTGCCAGCTCACTTGCCGGGACGAACGCCTACGAGCAGTACTTC.

The chain uses TRBV4-1 and TRBJ1-1; a weak D match, TRBD1 (5 bases). Germline-derived CDR1 and CDR2 are MGHRA and YSYEKL. This CDR3 spans 17 amino acids. Trimming took off 0 bases at V and 2 bases at J, with 16 bases between the two ends. The CDR3 protein is CASSQDGGRSGNTEAFF. Written as DNA, the CDR3 is TGCGCCAGCAGCCAAGATGGGGGGAGGTCGGGAAACACTGAAGCTTTCTTT.

This sequence joins TRBV6-6 and TRBJ2-7, with 7 bases that match TRBD2. Germline CDR1 is MNHNY and CDR2 is SVGAGI (reference sequence). The V gene end was trimmed by 8 bases and the J gene end by 6 bases; junction bases not matched to a gene: 13. The CDR3 is 14 amino acids. The CDR3 sequence is CASQFEGGRTEQYF. In nucleotides, the CDR3 is TGTGCCAGCCAATTTGAGGGAGGGCGTACCGAGCAGTACTTC.

The genes are TRBV30 and TRBJ1-4, with 7 bases lining up with TRBD1. The CDR3 covers 15 residues. V was clipped by 3 bases and J by 3 bases; unmatched bases: 7. Germline assignment: CDR1 GTSNPN and CDR2 SVGIG (reference sequence). The CDR3 DNA reads as TGTGCCTGGAGCCTTACACAGGGGTCTAATGAAAAACTGTTTTTT. It yields the protein CAWSLTQGSNEKLFF.

The V gene is TRBV14, the J gene TRBJ2-3, with a weak D call TRBD2 (5 bases). Germline values: CDR1 SGHDN, CDR2 FVKESK. V was cut by 4 bases and J by 0 bases, with 11 bases left in between. The CDR3 contains 15 residues. CDR3 protein: CASSRSVPSTDTQYF. The CDR3 DNA is TGTGCCAGCAGCCGTAGCGTACCTAGCACAGATACGCAGTATTTT.

The V call is TRBV27, the J call TRBJ2-3; 11 bases are a match to TRBD2. This CDR3 is 16 amino acids long. Germline V lookup: CDR1 MNHEY, CDR2 SMNVEV (reference sequence). The ends lost 5 bases at V and 0 bases at J; junction bases unmatched: 4. The CDR3 here is CASSSSGRVSTDTQYF. As DNA, the CDR3 is TGTGCCAGCAGTAGTAGCGGGAGGGTAAGCACAGATACGCAGTATTTT.

The rearrangement uses TRBV6-1 and TRBJ1-5; D is undetermined. The CDR3 totals 15 residues. Trimming removed 3 bases from V and 2 bases from J, with 11 bases in between. Germline CDR1 reads MNHNS; CDR2 reads SASEGT. The CDR3 spells CASSDLVQGNQPQHF. The CDR3 nucleotides read TGTGCCAGCAGTGATTTGGTTCAGGGCAATCAGCCCCAGCATTTT.

The chain has TRBV4-1 and TRBJ2-3; D possibly corresponds to TRBD2 (5 bases). Between the trimmed V and J ends, which lost 3 bases and 0 bases, there was a span of 13 bases. This CDR3 has 16 residues. Germline-derived CDR1 and CDR2 are MGHRA and YSYEKL. CDR3 bases: TGCGCCAGCAGCCAGTCCTTAGCGTCTAGCACAGATACGCAGTATTTT. This encodes CASSQSLASSTDTQYF.

The V call is TRBV19, the J call TRBJ1-5, with 10 bases matching TRBD1. CDR1 and CDR2 (germline): LNHDA, SQIVND (reference sequence). Trimming took 4 bases from V and 10 from J; bases not matched to a gene: 7. The CDR3 sequence is 14 residues long. The CDR3 loop is CASSTGTGAVPQHF. The CDR3 DNA reads TGTGCCAGTAGTACGGGGACAGGGGCTGTTCCCCAGCATTTT. Full variable domain (missing parts from reference TRBV19 and TRBJ1-5): DGGITQSPKYLFRKEGQNVTLSCEQNLNHDAMYWYRQDPGQGLRLIYYSQIVNDFQKGDIAEGYSVSREKKESFPLTVTSAQKNPTAFYLCASSTGTGAVPQHFGDGTRLSIL.

The chain employs TRBV4-3 and TRBJ2-1; D gene uncertain. The CDR3 runs 12 residues. Deletions cut 0 bases from V and 6 bases from J, with 3 bases between. Germline lookup yields CDR1 LGHNA and CDR2 YSLEER. CDR3 sequence (DNA): TGCGCCAGCAGCCAAGACCCCAATGAGCAGTTCTTC. It translates to CASSQDPNEQFF.

For the CDR3, the DNA is TGTGCCAGCAGCGTAGTGGATAGCGGGAGTTTGACAGATACGCAGTATTTT. Encoded protein: CASSVVDSGSLTDTQYF. This chain connects TRBV9 to TRBJ2-3; 9 nucleotides line up with TRBD2. After removal of 0 bases from V and 3 bases from J, the junction contained 8 bases not matched to a gene. The length of the CDR3 is 17 residues. Germline values: CDR1 SGDLS, CDR2 YYNGEE.

This clone was observed a few times. The J gene is TRBJ1-1, the V gene TRBV7-9; 7 nucleotides align to TRBD1. Germline V CDR1 and CDR2: SEHNR, FQNEAQ (reference sequence). The CDR3 covers 14 residues. J was trimmed by 6 bases and V by 5 bases; bases with no gene match: 9. Written as DNA, the CDR3 is TGTGCCAGCAGCGAGGGGGCTGGGGTGGCTGAAGCTTTCTTT. Protein: CASSEGAGVAEAFF.

This clone was counted only a few times. This rearrangement joins TRBV27 to TRBJ1-2; 9 bases line up with TRBD1. With V trimmed by 5 bases and J by 6 bases, 7 bases remained unmatched. CDR1 MNHEY and CDR2 SMNVEV come from the germline V gene (reference sequence). This CDR3 is 14 amino acids long. The CDR3 DNA follows: TGTGCCAGCAGTCCCGGGACAGGGTTGGATGGCTACACCTTC. It encodes CASSPGTGLDGYTF.

The chain couples TRBV4-1 to TRBJ2-7; TRBD2 might be the D (6 bases). The ends were cut back, 1 base at V and 2 bases at J, with 18 bases in the middle. Germline CDR1 reads MGHRA; CDR2 reads YSYEKL. This CDR3 has 17 residues. DNA for the CDR3: TGCGCCAGCAGCCAAGTTGGAACCGGCGGGACTCCCTACGAGCAGTACTTC. Translating it yields CASSQVGTGGTPYEQYF.

This clone was detected once. The chain links TRBV9 to TRBJ2-3, with 7 bases that match TRBD1. The CDR3 covers 16 residues. Germline V gene lookup returns CDR1 SGDLS and CDR2 YYNGEE. The V and J ends lost 2 bases and 1 base, in that order; junction bases with no gene match: 7. CDR3 loop: CASSVLITGGTDTQYF. CDR3 in DNA: TGTGCCAGCAGCGTTCTCATCACAGGGGGCACAGATACGCAGTATTTT.

The V and J genes are TRBV19 and TRBJ1-1; 7 bases fit TRBD1. CDR1 and CDR2 from the germline V gene are LNHDA and SQIVND (reference sequence). CDR3 length: 14 residues. Trimming removed 2 bases from V and 6 bases from J; junction bases left unmatched: 6. CDR3: CASSITGVSPEAFF. CDR3 DNA: TGTGCCAGTAGTATAACAGGGGTGTCGCCTGAAGCTTTCTTT.

The chain couples TRBV4-2 to TRBJ1-2; D is unresolved. This CDR3 spans 16 amino acids. Trimming cost V 0 bases and J 2 bases, with 13 bases left between them. CDR1 is LGHNA, CDR2 YNFKEQ, per germline. In nucleotides, the CDR3 is TGTGCCAGCAGCCAAGATGCGGGATTCTCAAACTATGGCTACACCTTC. The encoded protein is CASSQDAGFSNYGYTF.